This T cell receptor (beta chain) was observed in a study of CD8 T cells in ankylosing spondylitis. Study results and caveats: For ankylosing spondylitis blood, a TCR beta motif of 7 or 8 highly homologous variants appeared characteristic. Reportedly, significant enrichment of disease-linked clones occurred in matched ankylosing spondylitis synovial fluid.

TCRdb fed the 5' RACE reads into MiXCR, producing one record per CDR3 protein. The table has around 890,000 distinct CDR3 sequences, 10% to 15% seen once. This CDR3 is 15 amino acids long. Losses at the gene ends were 9 bases for V and 2 bases for J; bases not matched to a gene: 12. Germline CDR1 KGHSH, CDR2 LQKENI. This clonotype showed up just a few times. The antigen is undetermined. Source material: blood, either unsorted or a sorted T cell fraction (not recorded which). The V call is TRBV18, the J call TRBJ2-5, with TRBD1 matching 7 bases. The receptor was derived from a male donor with ankylosing spondylitis. The CDR3 sequence: CARPTPGTDQETQYF. The CDR3 DNA follows: TGTGCCAGACCCACTCCCGGGACAGATCAAGAGACCCAGTACTTC.